This T cell receptor (beta chain) originates from a study of tumor-infiltrating lymphocytes in primary liver carcinoma. A constant-region primer served to make TCR beta cDNA from around 540 ng total RNA. For TCR beta, libraries were produced by three nested multiplex PCR rounds using slightly modified ARM-PCR. Two initial PCR rounds of about 10 cycles each paired TRBV1-TRBV30 forward primers with a C-beta reverse primer. In TCRdb, the multiplex PCR reads were re-called with MiXCR into one record per CDR3 protein. The sample contains some 43,000 distinct CDR3 sequences, 70% to 85% of which appear only once. Both ends counted, the CDR3 spans 15 residues. Germline V gene sequence: CDR1 MGHRA, CDR2 YSYEKL. Notes on this clonotype: The conserved phenylalanine or tryptophan is not found at the CDR3 terminus, so this likely reflects a read error. It is unclear where the CDR3 begins or ends on the DNA, so no DNA is shown, and the CDR3 is as TCRdb lists it.

The source material, about 18-31 mg of unsorted bulk tissue, was used to co-extract RNA and DNA. Sequences were obtained from liver tumor tissue from sampling region 5. Described subset: tumor region T5, tumor centre. The receptor was isolated from a man aged 40-50 years with primary liver carcinoma and hepatitis B virus infection. The rearrangement links TRBV4-1 to TRBJ2-2; the table's D call of TRBD2 was not tested on the DNA. CDR3 sequence: CASSLVGDVTGELLL.